This record concerns one T cell receptor beta chain sequence. Its antigen is unidentified. Libraries were made by iRepertoire multiplex PCR with TCR subtype-specific primers for bulk and single-cell sequencing. With the multiplex PCR reads reprocessed, TCRdb shows one record per CDR3 protein and no DNA. The listing contains approximately 9,500 distinct CDR3 sequences. This entry is derived from a study of T cells in severe cutaneous drug reactions. Overall study: Patients were recruited from Taiwan, Thailand and Europe between about 2011 and 2018. The ALDEN and Naranjo causality algorithms determined the culprit drug. Study observations and caveats: TRBV12-4 use rose strongly in carbamazepine-induced Stevens-Johnson syndrome or toxic epidermal necrolysis, averaging about 32% in blister cells and roughly 4.6% in PBMC.

Germline lookup yields CDR1 SQVTM and CDR2 ANQGSEA. This CDR3 contains 14 residues. The donors had carbamazepine-induced Stevens-Johnson syndrome or toxic epidermal necrolysis. The source of this sequence is a human donor with Stevens-Johnson syndrome, a severe cutaneous drug reaction. The chain recombines TRBV29-1 with TRBJ1-2; without DNA, the TCRdb call of TRBD1 cannot be checked. Sequenced material: cells from a skin blister. The CDR3 sequence is CTHTQGADGNGYTF.